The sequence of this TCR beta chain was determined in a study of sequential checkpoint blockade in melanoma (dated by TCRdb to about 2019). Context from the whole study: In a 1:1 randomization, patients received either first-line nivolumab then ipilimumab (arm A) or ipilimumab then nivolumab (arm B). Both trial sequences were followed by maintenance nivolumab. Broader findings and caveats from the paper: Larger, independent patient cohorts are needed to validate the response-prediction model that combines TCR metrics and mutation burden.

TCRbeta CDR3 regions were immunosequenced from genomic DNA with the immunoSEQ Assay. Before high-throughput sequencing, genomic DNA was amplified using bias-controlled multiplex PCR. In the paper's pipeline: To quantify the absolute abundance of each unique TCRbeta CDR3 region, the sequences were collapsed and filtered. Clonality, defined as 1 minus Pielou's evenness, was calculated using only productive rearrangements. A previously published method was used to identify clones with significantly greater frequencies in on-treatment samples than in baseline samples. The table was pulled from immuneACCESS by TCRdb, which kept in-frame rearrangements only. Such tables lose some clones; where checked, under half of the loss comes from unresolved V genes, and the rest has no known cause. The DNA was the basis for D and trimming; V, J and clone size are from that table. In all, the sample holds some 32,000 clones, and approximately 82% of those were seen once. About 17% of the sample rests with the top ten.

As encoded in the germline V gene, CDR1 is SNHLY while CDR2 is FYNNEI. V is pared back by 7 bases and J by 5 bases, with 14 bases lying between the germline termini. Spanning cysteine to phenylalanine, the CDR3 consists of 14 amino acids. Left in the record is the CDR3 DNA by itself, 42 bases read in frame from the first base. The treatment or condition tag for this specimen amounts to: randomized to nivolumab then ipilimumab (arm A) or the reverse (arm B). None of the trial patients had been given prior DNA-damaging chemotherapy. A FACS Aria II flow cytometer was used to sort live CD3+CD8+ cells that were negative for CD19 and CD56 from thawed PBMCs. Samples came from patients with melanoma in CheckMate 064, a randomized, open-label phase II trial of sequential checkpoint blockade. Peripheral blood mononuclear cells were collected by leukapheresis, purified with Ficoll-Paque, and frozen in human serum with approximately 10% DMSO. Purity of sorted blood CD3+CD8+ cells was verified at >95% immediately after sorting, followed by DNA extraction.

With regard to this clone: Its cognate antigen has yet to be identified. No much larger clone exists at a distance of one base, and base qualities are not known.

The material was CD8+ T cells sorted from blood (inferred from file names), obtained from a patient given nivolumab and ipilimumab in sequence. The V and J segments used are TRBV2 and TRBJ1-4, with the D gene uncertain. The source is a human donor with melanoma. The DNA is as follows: TGTGCCAGCATGATCCACAGCTTGAATGAAAAACTGTTTTTT. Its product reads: CASMIHSLNEKLFF.